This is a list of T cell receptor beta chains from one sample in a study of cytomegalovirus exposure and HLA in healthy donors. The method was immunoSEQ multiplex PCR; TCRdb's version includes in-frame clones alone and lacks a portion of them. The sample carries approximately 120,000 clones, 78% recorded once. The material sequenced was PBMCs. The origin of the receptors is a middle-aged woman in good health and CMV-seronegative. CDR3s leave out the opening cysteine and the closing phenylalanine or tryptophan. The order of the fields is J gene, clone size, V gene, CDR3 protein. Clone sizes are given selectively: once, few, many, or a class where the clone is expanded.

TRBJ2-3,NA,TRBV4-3,ASSQDPGTDTQY
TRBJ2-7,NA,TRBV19,ASSTLSTGVPYEQY
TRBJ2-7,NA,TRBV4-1,ASSRTTSESSYEQY
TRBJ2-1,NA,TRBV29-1,SVSGGEAGDWTSSYNEQF
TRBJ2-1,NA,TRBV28,ASSQSGGRYNEQF
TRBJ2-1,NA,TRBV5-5,ASSAPFGASGGSEQF
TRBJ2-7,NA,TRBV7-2,ASSLSGGYEQY
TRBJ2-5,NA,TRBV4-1,ASSPGTGGKRTQY
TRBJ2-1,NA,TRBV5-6,ASSLVGEYNEQF
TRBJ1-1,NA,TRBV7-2,ASSPSTGQNTEAF
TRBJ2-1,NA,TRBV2,ASSDRGFRGKYEQF
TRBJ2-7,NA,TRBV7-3,ASSLMTSQVYEQY
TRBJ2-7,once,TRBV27,ASAAPGLSDEQY
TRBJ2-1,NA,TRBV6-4,ASSDEGRRGQF
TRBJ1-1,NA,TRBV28,ASSRDRGGTEAF
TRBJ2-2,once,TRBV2,ASRMAGGTNTGELF
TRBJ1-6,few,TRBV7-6,ASSLIRGGTSNSPLH
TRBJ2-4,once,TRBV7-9,ASSLAESGERDSQY
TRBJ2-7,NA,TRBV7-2,ASSLTRDMSYEQY